Following are 30 T cell receptor beta chains from one sample sequenced in a study of blood T cell repertoires in COVID-19. Generated by immunoSEQ multiplex PCR, the TCRdb table keeps only in-frame clones and is missing some. Of 100,000 to 150,000 clones listed, just under 90% are singletons. The sequenced material came from peripheral blood. The source is a woman in her 50s with acute or convalescent COVID-19.

The DNA for the CDR3 is TGTGCCAGTACACAGGTCCCCTCTGGAAACACCATATATTTT. As protein: CASTQVPSGNTIYF. The rearrangement links TRBV19 to TRBJ1-3, with D possibly TRBD1 on 5 matching bases. Per the germline V gene, CDR1 is LNHDA and CDR2 is SQIVND (reference sequence). The CDR3 is made up of 14 amino acids. V was pared by 7 bases and J by 0 bases, with 10 bases between.

V and J are TRBV7-9 and TRBJ2-1; D unresolved. This CDR3 is built from 16 residues. CDR1 is SEHNR and CDR2 is FQNEAQ in the germline V gene (reference sequence). The V and J ends lost 5 bases and 1 base respectively, with 15 bases between them. CDR3 sequence: CASSLDAGPSYNEQFF. Written as DNA, the CDR3 is TGTGCCAGCAGCCTAGATGCTGGGCCTTCCTACAATGAGCAGTTCTTC.

This clone was observed a handful of times. The chain combines TRBV6-5 with TRBJ1-5, with a possible D match to TRBD1 (6 bases). The CDR3 is 13 residues long. Germline CDR1 is MNHEY and CDR2 is SVGAGI. Trimming removed 5 bases at V and 7 bases at J, with 12 bases between. CDR3 loop: CASSRGANQPQHF. CDR3 bases: TGTGCCAGCAGTCGGGGGGCGAACCAGCCCCAGCATTTT.

This chain uses TRBV5-1 with TRBJ2-7; D is undetermined. The CDR3 is 13 residues long. The germline V and J ends were trimmed by 0 bases and 3 bases, with 7 bases remaining between them. Looked up from germline, CDR1 is SGHRS and CDR2 is YFSETQ. The CDR3 sequence is CASSLVQNYEQYF. The DNA of the CDR3 is TGCGCCAGCAGCTTGGTACAGAACTACGAGCAGTACTTC.

The chain combines TRBV5-1 with TRBJ1-2; maybe TRBD1 (6 bases). The CDR3 sequence is 15 residues long. V lost 4 bases and J lost 2, with 15 bases in between. Germline-derived CDR1 and CDR2 are SGHRS and YFSETQ. The CDR3 loop is CASSISTGLNYGYTF. CDR3 nucleotide sequence: TGCGCCAGCAGCATATCCACAGGGCTGAACTATGGCTACACCTTC.

Details on this clone: A read error may be the cause here, since a much bigger clone is one base away. The chain links TRBV9 to TRBJ2-3; possibly TRBD2 for D (5 bases). Germline-derived CDR1 and CDR2 are SGDLS and YYNGEE. Trimming pared 0 bases from V and 3 bases from J, leaving 5 bases between. CDR3 length: 13 residues. The CDR3 bases are TGTGCCAGCAGCGTAGGAGGGACAGATACGCAGTATTTT. It specifies CASSVGGTDTQYF.

J is TRBJ2-1 and V is TRBV5-4; D perhaps matches TRBD2 (6 bases). V lost 3 bases and J 0 bases, leaving 13 bases between the germline ends. The CDR3 spans 16 residues. Germline V gene lookup returns CDR1 SGHNT and CDR2 YYREEE (reference sequence). The chain's CDR3 is CASSSLADGSYNEQFF. For the CDR3, the DNA is TGTGCCAGCAGCTCTTTAGCGGATGGCTCCTACAATGAGCAGTTCTTC.

The rearrangement links TRBV2 to TRBJ1-4; 10 bases line up with TRBD1. The CDR3 spans 16 residues. The trim removed 6 bases at V and 8 bases at J, leaving 12 bases unmatched. The V gene's germline CDR1 is SNHLY and CDR2 FYNNEI. The CDR3 DNA reads as TGTGCCAGCAGCGCGACAGGGGGCCCCCCGGAAGAAAAACTGTTTTTT. Encoded protein: CASSATGGPPEEKLFF.

This chain links TRBV6-6 with TRBJ2-7; D possibly corresponds to TRBD1 (8 bases). The CDR3 extends over 16 amino acids. Trimming took off 2 bases at V and 1 base at J, with 15 bases between the two ends. Germline values: CDR1 MNHNY, CDR2 SVGAGI (reference sequence). The CDR3 sequence is CASSYPQGGPSYEQYF. CDR3 in DNA: TGTGCCAGCAGTTACCCACAGGGGGGGCCTTCCTACGAGCAGTACTTC.

This clone was detected only once. J is TRBJ2-3 and V is TRBV12-5; 13 bases fit TRBD2. CDR3 length: 17 amino acids. V trimming: 1 base; J trimming: 3 bases; junction bases outside the gene matches: 4. From germline, CDR1 is LGHNT and CDR2 FRNRAP. In DNA, the CDR3 is TGTGCTAGTGGTTTGGCCGGACTAGCGGGGGTGACAGATACGCAGTATTTT. Translation: CASGLAGLAGVTDTQYF. The full variable domain, completed using reference TRBV12-5 and TRBJ2-3, is DARVTQTPRHKVTEMGQEVTMRCQPILGHNTVFWYRQTMMQGLELLAYFRNRAPLDDSGMPKDRFSAEMPDATLATLKIQPSEPRDSAVYFCASGLAGLAGVTDTQYFGPGTRLTVL.

This clone was seen only a few times. The sample holds other DNA sequences that translate to the same CDR3. This chain links TRBV15 with TRBJ2-3, with D possibly being TRBD1 (5 bases). The CDR3 length is 14 residues. CDR1 is LNHNV and CDR2 is YYDKDF in the germline V gene (reference sequence). Trimming stripped 2 bases from V and 3 bases from J, with 9 bases between. The CDR3 sequence is CATSRQGGTDTQYF. The CDR3 bases are TGTGCCACCAGCAGACAGGGTGGGACAGATACGCAGTATTTT. Drawing the rest from reference TRBV15 and TRBJ2-3, the complete variable domain is DAMVIQNPRYQVTQFGKPVTLSCSQTLNHNVMYWYQQKSSQAPKLLFHYYDKDFNNEADTPDNFQSRRPNTSFCFLDIRSPGLGDTAMYLCATSRQGGTDTQYFGPGTRLTVL.

This clone was found a few times. The rearrangement links TRBV19 to TRBJ1-4; D remains unclear. The germline CDR1 and CDR2 sequences are LNHDA and SQIVND (reference sequence). The CDR3 is made up of 14 amino acids. The V and J ends lost 4 bases and 4 bases respectively, with 10 bases between them. In nucleotides, the CDR3 is TGTGCCAGTAGTAAAGAACAGCTTAATGAAAAACTGTTTTTT. Translating gives CASSKEQLNEKLFF.

The rearrangement joins TRBV10-3 to TRBJ2-1; 9 bases are shared with TRBD1. CDR1 is ENHRY, CDR2 SYGVKD, per germline. V trimming: 6 bases; J trimming: 0 bases; junction bases outside the gene matches: 12. This CDR3 comprises 18 residues. The CDR3 sequence: CAISGTGQRGVSYNEQFF. The CDR3 nucleotides read TGTGCCATCAGCGGGACAGGGCAGCGGGGTGTCTCCTACAATGAGCAGTTCTTC.

The chain carries TRBV4-1 and TRBJ2-7; D possibly corresponds to TRBD1 (7 bases). Germline lookup yields CDR1 MGHRA and CDR2 YSYEKL. V was trimmed by 4 bases and J by 4 bases, leaving 14 bases between them. This CDR3 is 14 amino acids long. The CDR3 coding sequence is TGCGCCAGCAGCCTCGACAGGGACTGGTACGAGCAGTACTTC. Translated: CASSLDRDWYEQYF.

The genes are TRBV4-3 and TRBJ1-2; the D is unclear. Germline CDR1 is LGHNA and CDR2 is YSLEER. This CDR3 has 16 residues. V shed 4 bases and J shed 4 bases, with 19 bases lying between them. In nucleotides, the CDR3 is TGCGCCAGCAGCCCTGCTCACTACGCTCCAGCCTATGGCTACACCTTC. It specifies CASSPAHYAPAYGYTF.

This chain uses TRBV25-1 with TRBJ2-1; 16 nucleotides line up with TRBD2. Germline V gene data show CDR1 as MGHDK and CDR2 as SYGVNS. There are 16 residues in the CDR3. With 6 bases clipped from V and 12 bases from J, the junction kept 11 bases outside the gene matches. CDR3 in amino acids: CASSTGLAGGPRRQFF. CDR3 sequence (DNA): TGTGCCAGCAGCACGGGACTAGCGGGAGGGCCCCGTAGGCAGTTCTTC.

This chain connects TRBV24-1 to TRBJ1-2; 8 bases map to TRBD1. This CDR3 has 13 residues. Germline lookup yields CDR1 KGHDR and CDR2 SFDVKD. J lost 4 bases, V lost 4 bases, and 1 base had no gene match. For the CDR3, the DNA is TGTGCCACCAGTGAGGACAGGGCCTATGGCTACACCTTC. Protein: CATSEDRAYGYTF.

V is TRBV7-8 and J is TRBJ1-5, with TRBD1 matching over 8 bases. Germline V gene data show CDR1 as SGHVS and CDR2 as FQNEAQ. The CDR3 covers 17 residues. After removal of 5 bases from V and 0 bases from J, the junction contained 9 bases not matched to a gene. The CDR3 DNA follows: TGTGCCAGCAGCGCGGACAGGGATATTTATAGCAATCAGCCCCAGCATTTT. Amino acid sequence: CASSADRDIYSNQPQHF.

J is TRBJ2-2 and V is TRBV7-6; 10 bases line up with TRBD1. Germline V lookup: CDR1 SGHVS, CDR2 FNYEAQ. The CDR3 sequence is 17 residues long. V trimming: 5 bases; J trimming: 7 bases; junction bases outside the gene matches: 13. The CDR3 nucleotides are TGTGCCAGCAGCCCCCGCCCGGGACAGGGGTCAGGCGGGGAGCTGTTTTTT. Its translation is CASSPRPGQGSGGELFF.

A few counts support this clone. The chain uses TRBV5-6 and TRBJ2-7; 9 bases map to TRBD2. The germline CDR1 and CDR2 sequences are SGHDT and YYEEEE. The CDR3 contains 15 residues. V lost 0 bases and J lost 1; bases outside the gene matches: 2. The DNA for the CDR3 is TGTGCCAGCAGCTTGGTCCTAGCGGGATCCTACGAGCAGTACTTC. As protein: CASSLVLAGSYEQYF.

The chain combines TRBV27 with TRBJ2-3; a possible D gene is TRBD2 (6 bases). V shed 7 bases and J shed 3 bases, with 11 bases lying between them. The CDR3 runs to 13 residues. Germline CDR1 and CDR2: MNHEY and SMNVEV (reference sequence). In nucleotides, the CDR3 is TGTGCCAGCACGGCGGGGTGGACAGATACGCAGTATTTT. Residues: CASTAGWTDTQYF.

The CDR3 protein is CASSEQGGDYGYTF. CDR3 bases: TGTGCCAGCAGCGAACAGGGGGGGGACTATGGCTACACCTTC. This rearrangement joins TRBV3-1 (or the pseudogene TRBV3-2) to TRBJ1-2; 8 nucleotides line up with TRBD1. V was clipped by 5 bases and J by 3 bases; unmatched bases: 5. Germline CDR1 is LGHDT and CDR2 is YNNKEL (reference sequence). The CDR3 is made up of 14 amino acids.

This sequence joins TRBV13 and TRBJ2-1, with 11 bases fitting TRBD2. V lost 3 bases and J lost 1; bases outside the gene matches: 5. The CDR3 has 17 residues. Germline V gene lookup returns CDR1 PRHDT and CDR2 FYEKMQ (reference sequence). The CDR3 loop is CASSFWASGGSYNEQFF. For the CDR3, the DNA is TGTGCCAGCAGCTTTTGGGCTAGCGGGGGGTCCTACAATGAGCAGTTCTTC.

This chain links TRBV21-1 with TRBJ2-2; the D call of TRBD1 is as the table states it, not checked on the DNA. TRBV21-1 is described as a pseudogene. There are 16 residues in the CDR3. The CDR3 region is CASSNAGQGNTGELFF. The CDR3 DNA reads as TGTGCCAGCAGCAACGCGGGACAGGGAAACACCGGGGAGCTGTTTTTT.

The CDR3 coding sequence is TGTGCCAGCTCACCACCCACCGAGCGCGGAAAGGCTTTCTTT. Amino acids: CASSPPTERGKAFF. The chain uses TRBV18 and TRBJ1-1; D is uncertain. The CDR3 spans 14 residues. Germline-derived CDR1 and CDR2 are KGHSH and LQKENI. The V gene lost 0 bases and the J gene lost 11 bases, with 16 bases spanning the gap.

This clone was seen just once. The genes are TRBV7-9 and TRBJ1-4; tentatively, D is TRBD1 (6 bases). This CDR3 is 17 amino acids long. Germline-derived CDR1 and CDR2 are SEHNR and FQNEAQ (reference sequence). The ends were cut back, 8 bases at V and 7 bases at J, with 26 bases in the middle. The DNA of the CDR3 is TGTGCCAGCGCTAACCCCTACGGGGGGCAATGGATTGAAAAACTGTTTTTT. This sequence encodes CASANPYGGQWIEKLFF. The variable domain in full, completed from reference TRBV7-9 and TRBJ1-4, reads DTGVSQNPRHKITKRGQNVTFRCDPISEHNRLYWYRQTLGQGPEFLTYFQNEAQLEKSRLLSDRFSAERPKGSFSTLEIQRTEQGDSAMYLCASANPYGGQWIEKLFFGSGTQLSVL.

The V and J genes are TRBV18 and TRBJ1-1; D is possibly TRBD1 (5 bases). The CDR3 has 13 amino acids. The germline V and J ends were trimmed by 5 bases and 1 base, with 8 bases remaining between them. Germline CDR1 reads KGHSH; CDR2 reads LQKENI. This CDR3 reads CASSEDRNTEAFF. The CDR3 region has the DNA TGTGCCAGCTCAGAAGACAGGAACACTGAAGCTTTCTTT. Full variable domain (rest looked up from reference TRBV18 and TRBJ1-1): NAGVMQNPRHLVRRRGQEARLRCSPMKGHSHVYWYRQLPEEGLKFMVYLQKENIIDESGMPKERFSAEFPKEGPSILRIQQVVRGDSAAYFCASSEDRNTEAFFGQGTRLTVV.

The chain is built from TRBV11-3 and TRBJ1-1; maybe TRBD1 (5 bases). Trimming left V 4 bases short and J 5 bases short, with 8 bases between. Germline V gene data show CDR1 as SGHNT and CDR2 as YENEEA. The CDR3 contains 12 residues. The CDR3 region is CASSSRVTEAFF. Written as DNA, the CDR3 is TGTGCCAGCAGCTCCAGGGTTACTGAAGCTTTCTTT.

This clone was recorded only once. The gene calls are TRBV7-2 and TRBJ1-2, with 7 bases fitting TRBD1. The J segment lost 4 bases and the V segment lost 5 bases, leaving 10 bases of the junction unmatched. This CDR3 contains 15 residues. Looked up from germline, CDR1 is SGHTA and CDR2 is FQGNSA. The CDR3 sequence is CASSQTGTAFYGYTF. The CDR3, as DNA: TGTGCCAGCAGCCAAACCGGGACAGCCTTCTATGGCTACACCTTC.

The V and J genes are TRBV28 and TRBJ1-5; a possible D gene is TRBD1 (6 bases). Trimming shortened V by 5 bases and J by 1 base, and 15 bases separated the two germline ends. Germline CDR1 reads MDHEN; CDR2 reads SYDVKM. CDR3 length: 16 residues. The CDR3, as DNA: TGTGCCAGCAGTGGCCCACAGGGATGGAGCAATCAGCCCCAGCATTTT. Translated: CASSGPQGWSNQPQHF.